This T cell receptor beta chain is from a study of CD8 T cells in Susac syndrome. Random hexamers were used to reverse transcribe roughly 0.45 to 1 ug of RNA. The authors amplified TCR beta CDR3 across 54 Vbeta and 13 Jbeta using immunoSEQ multiplex PCR. TCRdb processed the immunoSEQ multiplex PCR reads anew with MiXCR; each CDR3 protein has one entry. The table lists under 350,000 distinct CDR3 sequences, 92% of them singletons. Negative isolation yielded the CD8+ and CD4+ T cells, while FACS enriched the TEMRA cells. Trimming took 8 bases from V and 5 from J, leaving 13 bases between them. Per germline, CDR1 MNHNS and CDR2 SASEGT. The CDR3 has 13 amino acids.

This clonotype was sampled from a human donor with multiple sclerosis. The chain is built from TRBV6-1 and TRBJ2-4, with D possibly matching TRBD1 (6 bases). Sequencing used CD4+ T cells from PBMCs. CDR3 nucleotide sequence: TGTGCCAGCTGGCAGGCAGGGGAAAACATTCAGTACTTC. It specifies CASWQAGENIQYF.